This T cell receptor (beta chain) was retrieved from a study of cytotoxic CD8 clonotypes in ibrutinib-treated CLL. Germline CDR1 SGHRS, CDR2 YFSETQ. The CDR3 has 15 residues. V was clipped by 2 bases and J by 6 bases; unmatched bases: 9. The table came from immunoSEQ multiplex PCR; TCRdb's copy has only in-frame clones and leaves some out. The sample holds fewer than 80,000 clones, 45% to 60% seen once. This chain connects TRBV5-1 to TRBJ2-3; the match to TRBD2 covers 7 bases. This clonotype was obtained from a human donor with chronic lymphocytic leukemia. This sample comprised PBMCs, obtained after 12 months of ibrutinib treatment. The DNA for the CDR3 is TGCGCCAGCAGCTTTGGTTGGGGGAGGGAGGATACGCAGTATTTT. It encodes CASSFGWGREDTQYF. Full variable domain (outside the CDR3, taken from reference TRBV5-1 and TRBJ2-3): KAGVTQTPRYLIKTRGQQVTLSCSPISGHRSVSWYQQTPGQGLQFLFEYFSETQRNKGNFPGRFSGRQFSNSRSEMNVSTLELGDSALYLCASSFGWGREDTQYFGPGTRLTVL.